Below, one TCR beta chain is given with its context. The CDR3 runs to 17 residues. The V gene lost 5 bases and the J gene lost 9 bases, with 26 bases spanning the gap. Looked up from germline, CDR1 is SGHVS and CDR2 is FQNEAQ. In replicate PCRs of sorted subsets, about 190 ng DNA, approximately 32,000 T cell genomes, was used. Sequencing used immunoSEQ multiplex PCR; TCRdb keeps in-frame clones, though not all of them. The table has hundreds of thousands of clones, 90% to 97% seen once; the top ten hold 0.11%. This specimen comes from a study of shared clonotypes between healthy human individuals. Naive CD8 cells lacked CD45RO and underwent positive selection for CCR7, leaving out terminally differentiated effector memory CD45RA+ cells. Every donor was a Caucasian adult from Nashville, Tennessee.

The chain joins TRBV7-8 to TRBJ1-5; TRBD1 might be the D (6 bases). The clonotype was recovered from a woman in her 30s in good health. Sequencing was carried out using naive CD8+ T cells sorted from blood. The CDR3 DNA reads TGTGCCAGCAGCCCTCTCAGGGTACAGGGTACCTATCTGCCCCAGCATTTT. Its protein is CASSPLRVQGTYLPQHF.